This TCR beta chain comes out of a study of post-analysis software for immune sequencing data. Study-wide background: The disease courses covered relapsing-remitting, secondary progressive and progressive-relapsing multiple sclerosis. The study's findings and limits: When compared against controls, multiple sclerosis patients showed significantly lower normalized Chao1 diversity. With TRBV5-6, TRBV5-1 and TRBV20-1 included, about 5 TRBV segments were more frequent in patients than in controls. Co-batched samples clustered tightly together by F measure.

TCR beta cDNA libraries had unique molecular identifiers. TCRdb re-called the PCR reads with MiXCR, one entry per CDR3 protein. Of about 770,000 distinct CDR3 sequences detected, about 45% appear once; the ten largest clones hold 4.9%. In this sample, this clonotype turned up once. Its antigen is still unknown. With 6 bases clipped from V and 4 bases from J, the junction kept 7 bases outside the gene matches. The CDR3 spans 14 residues. The TCR sequence derives from a girl aged 10 to 17 with multiple sclerosis. The V call is TRBV12-3 or TRBV12-4, the J call TRBJ1-2, with 8 positions matching TRBD1. The sequenced sample was blood. The CDR3 loop reads CASSQGAVLYGYTF. The CDR3 DNA is TGTGCCAGCAGCCAGGGGGCGGTCCTCTATGGCTACACCTTC.